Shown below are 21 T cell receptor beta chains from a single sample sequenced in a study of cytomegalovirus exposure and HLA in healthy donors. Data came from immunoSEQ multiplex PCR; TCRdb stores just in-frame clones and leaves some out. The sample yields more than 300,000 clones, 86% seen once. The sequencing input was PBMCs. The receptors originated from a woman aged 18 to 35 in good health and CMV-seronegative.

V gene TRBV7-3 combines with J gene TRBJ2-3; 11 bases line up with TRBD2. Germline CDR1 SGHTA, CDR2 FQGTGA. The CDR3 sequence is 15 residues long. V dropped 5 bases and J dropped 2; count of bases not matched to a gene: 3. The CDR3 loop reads CASSTLAGATDTQYF. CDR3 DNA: TGTGCCAGCAGCACACTAGCGGGAGCCACAGATACGCAGTATTTT. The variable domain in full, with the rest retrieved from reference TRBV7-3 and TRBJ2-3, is GAGVSQTPSNKVTEKGKYVELRCDPISGHTALYWYRQSLGQGPEFLIYFQGTGAADDSGLPNDRFFAVRPEGSVSTLKIQRTERGDSAVYLCASSTLAGATDTQYFGPGTRLTVL.

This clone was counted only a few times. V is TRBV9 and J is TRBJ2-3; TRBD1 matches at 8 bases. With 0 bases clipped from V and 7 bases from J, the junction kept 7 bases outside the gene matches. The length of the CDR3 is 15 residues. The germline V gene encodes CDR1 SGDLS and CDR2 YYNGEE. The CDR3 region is CASSVEQGVSNTQYF. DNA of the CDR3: TGTGCCAGCAGCGTAGAACAGGGGGTGTCAAATACGCAGTATTTT.

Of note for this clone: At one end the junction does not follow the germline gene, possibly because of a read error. CDR3 loop: CSVEAGNSF. The CDR3 DNA follows: TGCAGCGTTGAAGCCGGAAACAGCTTT. This chain joins TRBV29-1 and TRBJ1-1; no firm D call. The germline CDR1 and CDR2 sequences are SQVTM and ANQGSEA. This CDR3 comprises 9 residues.

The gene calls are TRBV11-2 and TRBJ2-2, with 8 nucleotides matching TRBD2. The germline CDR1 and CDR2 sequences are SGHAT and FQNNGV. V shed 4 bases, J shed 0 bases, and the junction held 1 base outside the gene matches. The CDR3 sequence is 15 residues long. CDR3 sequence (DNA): TGTGCCAGCAGCTCGGGAGGGTCGAACACCGGGGAGCTGTTTTTT. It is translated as CASSSGGSNTGELFF. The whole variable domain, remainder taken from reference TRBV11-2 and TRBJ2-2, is EAGVAQSPRYKIIEKRQSVAFWCNPISGHATLYWYQQILGQGPKLLIQFQNNGVVDDSQLPKDRFSAERLKGVDSTLKIQPAKLEDSAVYLCASSSGGSNTGELFFGEGSRLTVL.

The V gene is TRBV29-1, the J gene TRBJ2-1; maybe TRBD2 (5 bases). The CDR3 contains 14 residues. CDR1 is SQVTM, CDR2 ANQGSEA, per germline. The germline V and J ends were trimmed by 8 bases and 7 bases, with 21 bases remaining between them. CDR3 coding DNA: TGCAGCTCCCAATGGGCGGGCCTTGGGAATGAGCAGTTCTTC. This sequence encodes CSSQWAGLGNEQFF.

The chain's CDR3 is CASSGWGDRGNYGYTF. CDR3 DNA: TGTGCCAGCAGTGGATGGGGGGACAGGGGTAACTATGGCTACACCTTC. The rearrangement links TRBV2 to TRBJ1-2, with TRBD1 matching over 10 bases. The germline CDR1 and CDR2 sequences are SNHLY and FYNNEI. With V trimmed by 4 bases and J by 1 base, 6 bases remained unmatched. The CDR3 extends over 16 amino acids.

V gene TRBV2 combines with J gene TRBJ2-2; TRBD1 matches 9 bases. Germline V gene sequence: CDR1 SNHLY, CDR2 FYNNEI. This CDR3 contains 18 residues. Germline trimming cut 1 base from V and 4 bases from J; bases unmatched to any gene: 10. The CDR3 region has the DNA TGTGCCAGCAGTGAAGAGGTACAGGGGGCGCTGGGCACCGGGGAGCTGTTTTTT. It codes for CASSEEVQGALGTGELFF.

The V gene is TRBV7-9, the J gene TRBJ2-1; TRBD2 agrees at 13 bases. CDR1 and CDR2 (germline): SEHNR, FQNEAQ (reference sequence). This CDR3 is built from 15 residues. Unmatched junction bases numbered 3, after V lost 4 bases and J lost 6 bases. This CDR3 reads CASSSWTSGSNEQFF. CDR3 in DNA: TGTGCCAGCAGCTCCTGGACTAGCGGGAGCAATGAGCAGTTCTTC.

The CDR3 DNA follows: TGTGCCAGCAGCCTAGGGGCGGGGGGAATCTACGAGCAGTACTTC. Translating it yields CASSLGAGGIYEQYF. The V gene is TRBV27, the J gene TRBJ2-7; 8 bases line up with TRBD2. The germline V gene encodes CDR1 MNHEY and CDR2 SMNVEV (reference sequence). J gave up 3 bases and V 6 bases, and 10 bases lay outside the gene matches. This CDR3 comprises 15 residues.

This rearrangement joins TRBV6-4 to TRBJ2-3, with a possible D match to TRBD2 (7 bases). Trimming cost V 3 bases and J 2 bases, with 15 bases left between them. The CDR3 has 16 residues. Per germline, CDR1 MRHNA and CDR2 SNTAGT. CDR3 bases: TGTGCCAGCAGTGAAGGGGGGGGACTGATCACAGATACGCAGTATTTT. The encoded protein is CASSEGGGLITDTQYF.

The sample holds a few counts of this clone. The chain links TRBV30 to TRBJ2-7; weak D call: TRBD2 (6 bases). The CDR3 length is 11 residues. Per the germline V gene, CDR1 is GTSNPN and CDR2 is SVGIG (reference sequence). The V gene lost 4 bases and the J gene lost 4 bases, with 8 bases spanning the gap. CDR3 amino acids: CAWTSEYEQYF. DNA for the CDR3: TGTGCCTGGACTAGCGAGTACGAGCAGTACTTC.

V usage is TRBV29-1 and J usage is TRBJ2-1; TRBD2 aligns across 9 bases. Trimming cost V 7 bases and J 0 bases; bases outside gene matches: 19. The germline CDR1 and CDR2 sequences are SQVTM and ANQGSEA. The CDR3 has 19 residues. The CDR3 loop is CSATSGVAGETFSYNEQFF. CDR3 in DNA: TGCAGCGCCACCTCGGGGGTAGCGGGAGAAACATTCTCCTACAATGAGCAGTTCTTC.

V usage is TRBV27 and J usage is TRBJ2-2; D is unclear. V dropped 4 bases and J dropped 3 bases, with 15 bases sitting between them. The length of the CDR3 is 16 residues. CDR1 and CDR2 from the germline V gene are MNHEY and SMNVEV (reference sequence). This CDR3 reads CASSSITEIYTGELFF. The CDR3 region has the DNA TGTGCCAGCAGTTCTATAACAGAAATATACACCGGGGAGCTGTTTTTT.

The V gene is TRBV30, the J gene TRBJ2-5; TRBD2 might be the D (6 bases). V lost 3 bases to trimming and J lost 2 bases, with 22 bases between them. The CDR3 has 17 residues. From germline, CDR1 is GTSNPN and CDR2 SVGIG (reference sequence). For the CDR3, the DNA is TGTGCCTGGAGCCATACGGCGGGATGGAGCGCACAAGAGACCCAGTACTTC. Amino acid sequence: CAWSHTAGWSAQETQYF.

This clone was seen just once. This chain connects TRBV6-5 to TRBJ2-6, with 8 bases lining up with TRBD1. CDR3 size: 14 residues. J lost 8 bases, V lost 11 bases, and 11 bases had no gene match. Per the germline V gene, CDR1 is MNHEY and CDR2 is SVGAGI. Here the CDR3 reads CAAGTGGSTNVLTF. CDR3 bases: TGTGCCGCCGGGACAGGAGGGTCGACCAACGTCCTGACTTTC.

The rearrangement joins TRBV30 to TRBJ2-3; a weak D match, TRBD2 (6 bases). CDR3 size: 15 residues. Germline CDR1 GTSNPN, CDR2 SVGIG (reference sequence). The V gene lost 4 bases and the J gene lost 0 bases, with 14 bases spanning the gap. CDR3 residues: CAWTGGASSTDTQYF. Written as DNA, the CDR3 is TGTGCCTGGACCGGCGGGGCAAGTAGCACAGATACGCAGTATTTT. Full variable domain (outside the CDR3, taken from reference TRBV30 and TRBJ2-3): SQTIHQWPATLVQPVGSPLSLECTVEGTSNPNLYWYRQAAGRGLQLLFYSVGIGQISSEVPQNLSASRPQDRQFILSSKKLLLSDSGFYLCAWTGGASSTDTQYFGPGTRLTVL.

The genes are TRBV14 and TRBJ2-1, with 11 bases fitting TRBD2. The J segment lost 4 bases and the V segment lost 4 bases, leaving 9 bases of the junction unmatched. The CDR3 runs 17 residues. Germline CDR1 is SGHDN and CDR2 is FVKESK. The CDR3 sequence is CASSRNKLAGAYNEQFF. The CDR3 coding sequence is TGTGCCAGCAGCCGGAATAAACTAGCGGGAGCTTACAATGAGCAGTTCTTC.

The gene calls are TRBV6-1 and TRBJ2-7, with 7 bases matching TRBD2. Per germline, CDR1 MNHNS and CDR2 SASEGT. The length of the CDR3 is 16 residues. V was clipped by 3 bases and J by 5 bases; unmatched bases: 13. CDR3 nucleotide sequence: TGTGCCAGCAGTGACCCGGTGGGACTAATTCCCCACGAGCAGTACTTC. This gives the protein CASSDPVGLIPHEQYF.

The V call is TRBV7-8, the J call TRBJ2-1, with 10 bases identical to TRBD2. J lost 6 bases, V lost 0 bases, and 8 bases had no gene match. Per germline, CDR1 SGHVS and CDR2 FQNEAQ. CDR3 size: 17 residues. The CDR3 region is CASSLAASGSYGNEQFF. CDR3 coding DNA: TGTGCCAGCAGCTTAGCGGCTAGCGGGAGCTACGGCAATGAGCAGTTCTTC. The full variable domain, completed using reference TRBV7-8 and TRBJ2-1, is GAGVSQSPRYKVAKRGQDVALRCDPISGHVSLFWYQQALGQGPEFLTYFQNEAQLDKSGLPSDRFFAERPEGSVSTLKIQRTQQEDSAVYLCASSLAASGSYGNEQFFGPGTRLTVL.

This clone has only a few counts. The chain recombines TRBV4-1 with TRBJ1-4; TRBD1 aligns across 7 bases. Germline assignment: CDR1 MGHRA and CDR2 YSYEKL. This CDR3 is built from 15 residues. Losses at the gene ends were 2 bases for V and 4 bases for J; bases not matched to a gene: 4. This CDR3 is CASSQWGQLNEKLFF. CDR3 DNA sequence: TGCGCCAGCAGCCAATGGGGACAGCTTAATGAAAAACTGTTTTTT.

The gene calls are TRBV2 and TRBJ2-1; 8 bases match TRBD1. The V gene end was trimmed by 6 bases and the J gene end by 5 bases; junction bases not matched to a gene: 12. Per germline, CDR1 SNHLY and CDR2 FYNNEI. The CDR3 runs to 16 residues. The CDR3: CASSLPGRGLNNEQFF. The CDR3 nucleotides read TGTGCCAGCAGCCTACCTGGCAGGGGGCTTAACAATGAGCAGTTCTTC.